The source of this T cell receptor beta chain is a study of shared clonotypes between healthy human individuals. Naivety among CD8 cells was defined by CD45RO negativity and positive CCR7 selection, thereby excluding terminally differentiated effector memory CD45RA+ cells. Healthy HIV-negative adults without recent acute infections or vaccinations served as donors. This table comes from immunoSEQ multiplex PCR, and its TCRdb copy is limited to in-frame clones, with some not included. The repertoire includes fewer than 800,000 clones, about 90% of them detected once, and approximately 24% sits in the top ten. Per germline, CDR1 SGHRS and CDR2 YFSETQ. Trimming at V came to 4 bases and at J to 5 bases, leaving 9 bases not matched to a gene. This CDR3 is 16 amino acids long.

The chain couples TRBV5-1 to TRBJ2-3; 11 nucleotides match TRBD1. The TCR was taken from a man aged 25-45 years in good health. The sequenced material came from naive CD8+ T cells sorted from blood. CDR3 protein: CASSRLGTGGLDTQYF. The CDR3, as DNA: TGCGCCAGCAGCCGATTGGGGACAGGGGGACTAGATACGCAGTATTTT. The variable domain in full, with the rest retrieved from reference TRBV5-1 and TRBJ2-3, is KAGVTQTPRYLIKTRGQQVTLSCSPISGHRSVSWYQQTPGQGLQFLFEYFSETQRNKGNFPGRFSGRQFSNSRSEMNVSTLELGDSALYLCASSRLGTGGLDTQYFGPGTRLTVL.